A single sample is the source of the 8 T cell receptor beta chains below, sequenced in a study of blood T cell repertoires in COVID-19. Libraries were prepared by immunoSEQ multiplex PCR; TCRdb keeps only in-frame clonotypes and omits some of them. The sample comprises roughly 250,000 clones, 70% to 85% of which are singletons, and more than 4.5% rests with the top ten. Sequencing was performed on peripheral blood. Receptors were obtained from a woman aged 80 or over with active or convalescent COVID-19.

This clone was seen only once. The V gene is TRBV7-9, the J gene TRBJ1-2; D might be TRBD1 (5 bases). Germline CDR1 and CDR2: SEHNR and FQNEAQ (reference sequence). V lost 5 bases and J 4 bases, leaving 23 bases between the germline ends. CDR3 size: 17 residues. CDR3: CASSPLPIQGLGYGYTF. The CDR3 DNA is TGTGCCAGCAGCCCCCTACCCATCCAGGGCCTCGGCTATGGCTACACCTTC.

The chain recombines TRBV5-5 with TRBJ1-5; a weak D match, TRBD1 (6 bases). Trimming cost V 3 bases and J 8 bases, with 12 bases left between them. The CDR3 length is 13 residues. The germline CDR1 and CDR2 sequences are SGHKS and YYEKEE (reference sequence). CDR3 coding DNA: TGTGCCAGCAGCTGGGGGCCCGTCGAGCCCCAGCATTTT. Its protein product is CASSWGPVEPQHF.

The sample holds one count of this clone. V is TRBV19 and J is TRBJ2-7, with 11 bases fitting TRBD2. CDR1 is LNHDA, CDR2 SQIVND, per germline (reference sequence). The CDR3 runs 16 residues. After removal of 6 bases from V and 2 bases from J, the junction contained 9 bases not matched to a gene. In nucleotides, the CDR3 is TGTGCCAGTAGCCGTCTAGCGGGGGGCGTCCCCTACGAGCAGTACTTC. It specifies CASSRLAGGVPYEQYF.

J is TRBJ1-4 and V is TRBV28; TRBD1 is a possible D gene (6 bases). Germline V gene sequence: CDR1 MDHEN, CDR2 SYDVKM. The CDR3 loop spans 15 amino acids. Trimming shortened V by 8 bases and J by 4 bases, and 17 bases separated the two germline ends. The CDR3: CASEPGGAFNEKLFF. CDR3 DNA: TGTGCCAGCGAACCGGGGGGGGCTTTTAATGAAAAACTGTTTTTT.

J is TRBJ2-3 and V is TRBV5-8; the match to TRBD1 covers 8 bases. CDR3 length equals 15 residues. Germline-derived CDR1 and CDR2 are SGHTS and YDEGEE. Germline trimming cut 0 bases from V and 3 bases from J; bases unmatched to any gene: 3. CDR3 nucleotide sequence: TGTGCCAGCAGCTTGGGGACAGGGCAGACAGATACGCAGTATTTT. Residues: CASSLGTGQTDTQYF.

The CDR3 reads CASSFTGLNEKLFF. DNA for the CDR3: TGCGCCAGCAGCTTTACAGGCCTGAATGAAAAACTGTTTTTT. The genes are TRBV5-1 and TRBJ1-4; the D gene is possibly TRBD1 (5 bases). V was pared by 2 bases and J by 5 bases, with 10 bases between. Germline CDR1 is SGHRS and CDR2 is YFSETQ. The CDR3 spans 14 residues.

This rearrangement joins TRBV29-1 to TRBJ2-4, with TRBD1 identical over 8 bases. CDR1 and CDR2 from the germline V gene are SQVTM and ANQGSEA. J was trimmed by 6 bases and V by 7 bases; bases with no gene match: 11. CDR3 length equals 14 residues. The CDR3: CSASPGTGINIQYF. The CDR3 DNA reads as TGCAGCGCATCCCCCGGGACAGGTATAAACATTCAGTACTTC. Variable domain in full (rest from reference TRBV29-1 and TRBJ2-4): SAVISQKPSRDICQRGTSLTIQCQVDSQVTMMFWYRQQPGQSLTLIATANQGSEATYESGFVIDKFPISRPNLTFSTLTVSNMSPEDSSIYLCSASPGTGINIQYFGAGTRLSVL.

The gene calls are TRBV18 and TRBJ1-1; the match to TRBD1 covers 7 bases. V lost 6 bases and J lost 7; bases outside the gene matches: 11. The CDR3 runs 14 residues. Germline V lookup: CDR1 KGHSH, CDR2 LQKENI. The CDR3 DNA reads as TGTGCCAGCTCCAGGGAAGGGGGCGAGGGTGAAGCTTTCTTT. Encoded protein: CASSREGGEGEAFF.